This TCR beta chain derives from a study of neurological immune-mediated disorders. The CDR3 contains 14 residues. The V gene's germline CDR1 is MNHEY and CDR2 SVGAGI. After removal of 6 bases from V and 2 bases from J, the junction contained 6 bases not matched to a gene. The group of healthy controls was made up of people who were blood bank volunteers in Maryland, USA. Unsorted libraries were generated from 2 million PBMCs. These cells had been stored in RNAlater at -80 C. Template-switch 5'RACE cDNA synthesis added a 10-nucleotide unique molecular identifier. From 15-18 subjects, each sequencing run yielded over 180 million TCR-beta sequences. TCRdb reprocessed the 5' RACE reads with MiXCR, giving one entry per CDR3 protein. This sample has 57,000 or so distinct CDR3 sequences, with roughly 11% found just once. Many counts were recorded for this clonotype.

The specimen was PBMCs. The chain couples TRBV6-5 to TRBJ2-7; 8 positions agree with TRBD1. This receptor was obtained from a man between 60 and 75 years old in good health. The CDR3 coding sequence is TGTGCCAGCAGGACGACAGGGGTCCCCTACGAGCAGTACTTC. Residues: CASRTTGVPYEQYF.